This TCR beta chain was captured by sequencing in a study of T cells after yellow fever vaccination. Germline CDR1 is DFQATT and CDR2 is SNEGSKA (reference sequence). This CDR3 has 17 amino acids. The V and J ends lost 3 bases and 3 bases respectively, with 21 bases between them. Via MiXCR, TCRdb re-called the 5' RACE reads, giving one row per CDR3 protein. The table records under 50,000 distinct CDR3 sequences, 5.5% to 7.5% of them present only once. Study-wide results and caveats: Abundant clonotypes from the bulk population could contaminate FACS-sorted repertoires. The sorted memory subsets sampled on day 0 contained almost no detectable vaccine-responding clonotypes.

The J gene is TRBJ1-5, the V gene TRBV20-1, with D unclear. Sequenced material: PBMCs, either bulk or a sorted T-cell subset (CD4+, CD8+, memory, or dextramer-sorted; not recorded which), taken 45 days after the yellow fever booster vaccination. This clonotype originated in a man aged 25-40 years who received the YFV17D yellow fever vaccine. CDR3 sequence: CSASDPHLLESNQPQHF. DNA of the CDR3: TGCAGTGCTAGTGACCCCCACCTTCTAGAATCCAATCAGCCCCAGCATTTT.